This T cell receptor (beta chain) was recorded in a study of blood T cell repertoires in COVID-19. In the study overall: Sample material is recorded as cDNA or gDNA derived from T cells, B-cell-depleted T cells, or PBMCs.

Original processing notes: Quantification of nucleated cells was approximated via reference gene primer amplification. Assay used: immunoSEQ multiplex PCR; TCRdb lists only in-frame clones, some missing. D and trimming come from the DNA, and the V and J calls and clone size come from that table. The sample lists 200,000 to 300,000 clones, about 86% occurring once. The CDR3 length is 14 residues. After removal of 7 bases from V and 9 bases from J, the junction contained 9 bases not matched to a gene. The germline V gene encodes CDR1 LNHDA and CDR2 SQIVND (reference sequence). Sequencing input: PBMCs or T cells enriched from blood (not recorded which). The receptor was isolated from a middle-aged woman with acute COVID-19. The chain carries TRBV19 and TRBJ1-6, with TRBD1 identical over 7 bases. DNA of the CDR3: TGTGCCAGTACCCCTGGGACAGTTGTTTCACCCCTCCACTTT. Its translation is CASTPGTVVSPLHF.